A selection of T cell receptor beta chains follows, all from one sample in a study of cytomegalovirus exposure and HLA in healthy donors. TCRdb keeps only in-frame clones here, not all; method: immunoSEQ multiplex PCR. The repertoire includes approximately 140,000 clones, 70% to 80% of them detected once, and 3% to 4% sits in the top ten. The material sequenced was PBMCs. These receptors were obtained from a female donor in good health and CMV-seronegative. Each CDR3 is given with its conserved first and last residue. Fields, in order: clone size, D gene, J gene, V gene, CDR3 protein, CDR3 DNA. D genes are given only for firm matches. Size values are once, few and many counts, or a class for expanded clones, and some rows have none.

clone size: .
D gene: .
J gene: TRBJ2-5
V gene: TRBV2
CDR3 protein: CASRYRQETQYF
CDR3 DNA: TGTGCCAGCCGATACAGACAAGAGACCCAGTACTTC

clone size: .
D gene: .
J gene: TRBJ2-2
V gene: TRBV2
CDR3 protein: CASSEVLQNTGELFF
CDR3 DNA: TGTGCCAGCAGTGAGGTTTTACAGAACACCGGGGAGCTGTTTTTT

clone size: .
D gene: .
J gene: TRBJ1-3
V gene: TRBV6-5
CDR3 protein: CASTPSYDSGNTIYF
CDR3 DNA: TGTGCCAGCACCCCTAGTTATGACTCTGGAAACACCATATATTTT

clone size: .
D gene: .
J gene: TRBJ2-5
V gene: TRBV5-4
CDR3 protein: CASSSRTGGETQYF
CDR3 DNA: TGTGCCAGCAGCTCCCGGACAGGAGGGGAGACCCAGTACTTC

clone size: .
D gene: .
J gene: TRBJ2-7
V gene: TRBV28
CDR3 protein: CASSLPFTDEQYF
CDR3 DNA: TGTGCCAGCAGTTTACCCTTTACGGACGAGCAGTACTTC

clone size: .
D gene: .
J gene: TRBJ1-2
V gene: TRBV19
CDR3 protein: CASSIVDSYGYTF
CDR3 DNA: TGTGCCAGTAGTATAGTGGACAGCTATGGCTACACCTTC

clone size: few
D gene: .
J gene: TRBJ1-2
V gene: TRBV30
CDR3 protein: CAWKYQGFGYTF
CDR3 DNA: TGTGCCTGGAAGTATCAGGGATTTGGCTACACCTTC

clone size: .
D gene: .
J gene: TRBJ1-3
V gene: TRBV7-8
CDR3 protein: CASSLAVSGNTIYF
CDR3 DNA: TGTGCCAGCAGCTTGGCCGTCTCTGGAAACACCATATATTTT

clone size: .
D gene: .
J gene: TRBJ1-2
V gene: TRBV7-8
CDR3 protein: CASSFSWDMSGYTF
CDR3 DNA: TGTGCCAGCAGCTTCTCGTGGGACATGAGTGGCTACACCTTC

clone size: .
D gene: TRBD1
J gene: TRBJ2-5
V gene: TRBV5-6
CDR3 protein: CASSAPGQGAGETQYF
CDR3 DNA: TGTGCCAGCAGCGCCCCGGGACAGGGGGCAGGGGAGACCCAGTACTTC

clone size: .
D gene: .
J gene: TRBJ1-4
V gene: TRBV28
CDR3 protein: CASSRLGGKLFF
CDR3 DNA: TGTGCCAGCAGTAGACTTGGAGGGAAACTGTTTTTT

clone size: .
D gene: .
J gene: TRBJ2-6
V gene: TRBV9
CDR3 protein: CASSVGVGSGANVLTF
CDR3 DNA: TGTGCCAGCAGCGTAGGAGTCGGCTCTGGGGCCAACGTCCTGACTTTC

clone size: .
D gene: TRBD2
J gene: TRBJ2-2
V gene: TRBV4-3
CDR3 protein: CASSQQGAGANTGELFF
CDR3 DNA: TGCGCCAGCAGCCAACAGGGAGCGGGAGCGAACACCGGGGAGCTGTTTTTT

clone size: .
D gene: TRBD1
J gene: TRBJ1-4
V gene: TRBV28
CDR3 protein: CASSRSGTGDEKLFF
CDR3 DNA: TGTGCCAGCAGCAGATCCGGGACAGGGGATGAAAAACTGTTTTTT

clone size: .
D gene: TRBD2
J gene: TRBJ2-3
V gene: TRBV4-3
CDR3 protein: CASSQDRGGEDTQYF
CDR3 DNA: TGCGCCAGCAGCCAAGATCGGGGGGGGGAAGATACGCAGTATTTT

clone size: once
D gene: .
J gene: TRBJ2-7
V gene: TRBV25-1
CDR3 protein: CASSAYEQYF
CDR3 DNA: TGTGCCAGCAGTGCCTACGAGCAGTACTTC

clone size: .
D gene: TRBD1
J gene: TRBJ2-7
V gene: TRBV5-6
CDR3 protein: CASSLGGTGIVYEQYF
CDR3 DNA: TGTGCCAGCAGCTTGGGGGGGACAGGGATAGTGTACGAGCAGTACTTC

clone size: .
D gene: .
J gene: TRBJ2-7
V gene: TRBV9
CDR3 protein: CASIGPWAGRYEQYF
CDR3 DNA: TGTGCCAGCATTGGCCCCTGGGCAGGGAGGTACGAGCAGTACTTC

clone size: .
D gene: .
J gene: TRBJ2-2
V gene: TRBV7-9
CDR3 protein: CATIEGARGWTGELFF
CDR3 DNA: TGTGCCACAATCGAAGGGGCGCGAGGTTGGACCGGGGAGCTGTTTTTT

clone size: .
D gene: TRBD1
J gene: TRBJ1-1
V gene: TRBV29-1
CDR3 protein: CSVGDRRMNTEAFF
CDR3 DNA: TGCAGCGTTGGGGACAGGAGGATGAACACTGAAGCTTTCTTT

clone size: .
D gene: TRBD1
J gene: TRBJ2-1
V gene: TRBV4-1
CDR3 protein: CASSHLGTGGGEQFF
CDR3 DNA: TGCGCCAGCAGCCACCTGGGGACAGGGGGCGGTGAGCAGTTCTTC

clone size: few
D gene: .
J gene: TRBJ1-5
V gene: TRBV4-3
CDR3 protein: CASSQDLGNQPQHF
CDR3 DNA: TGCGCCAGCAGCCAAGATTTAGGCAATCAGCCCCAGCATTTT

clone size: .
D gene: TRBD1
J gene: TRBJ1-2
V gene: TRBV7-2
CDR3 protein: CASSPGGQGRLGYTF
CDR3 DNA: TGTGCCAGCAGCCCGGGGGGACAGGGGCGTCTCGGCTACACCTTC

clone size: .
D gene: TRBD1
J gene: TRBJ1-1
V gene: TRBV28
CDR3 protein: CASSISTGTNTEAFF
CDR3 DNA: TGTGCCAGCAGTATCTCGACAGGGACGAACACTGAAGCTTTCTTT

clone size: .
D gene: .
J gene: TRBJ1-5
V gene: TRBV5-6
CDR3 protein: CASSLYRDQPQHF
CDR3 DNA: TGTGCCAGCAGCTTGTACAGGGATCAGCCCCAGCATTTT

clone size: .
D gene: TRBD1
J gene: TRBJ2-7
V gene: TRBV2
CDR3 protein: CATWTGDLRKQYF
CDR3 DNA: TGTGCCACCTGGACAGGGGATTTAAGAAAGCAGTACTTC

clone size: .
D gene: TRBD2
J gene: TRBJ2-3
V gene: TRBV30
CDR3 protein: CAWSASGLTDTQYF
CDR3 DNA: TGTGCCTGGAGCGCTAGCGGCCTCACAGATACGCAGTATTTT

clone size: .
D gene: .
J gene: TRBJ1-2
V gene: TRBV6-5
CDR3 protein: CASSYASGRANYGYTF
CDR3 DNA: TGTGCCAGCAGTTACGCCTCCGGGCGGGCTAACTATGGCTACACCTTC

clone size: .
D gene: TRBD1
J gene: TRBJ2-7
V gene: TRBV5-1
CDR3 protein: CASSLGTGGTYEQYF
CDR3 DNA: TGCGCCAGCAGCTTGGGGACAGGGGGGACCTACGAGCAGTACTTC

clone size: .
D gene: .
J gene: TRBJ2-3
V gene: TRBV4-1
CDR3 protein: CASSQPSGTGSRNTQYF
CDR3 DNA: TGCGCCAGCAGCCAGCCCAGCGGGACAGGCTCCCGGAATACGCAGTATTTT

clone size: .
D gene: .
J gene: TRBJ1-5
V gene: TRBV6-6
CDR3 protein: CASSYVGTLNQPQHF
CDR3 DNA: TGTGCCAGCAGTTACGTCGGGACACTGAATCAGCCCCAGCATTTT

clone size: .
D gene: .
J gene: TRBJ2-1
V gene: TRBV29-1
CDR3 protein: CSVGQNNEQFF
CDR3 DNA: TGCAGCGTTGGGCAGAACAATGAGCAGTTCTTC

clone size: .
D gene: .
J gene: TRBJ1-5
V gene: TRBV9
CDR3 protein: CASSAQGGNQPQHF
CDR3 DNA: TGTGCCAGCAGCGCACAGGGAGGCAATCAGCCCCAGCATTTT

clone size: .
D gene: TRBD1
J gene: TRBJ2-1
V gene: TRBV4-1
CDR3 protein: CASSLGAGQGNNEQFF
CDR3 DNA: TGCGCCAGCAGCCTGGGGGCAGGACAGGGAAACAATGAGCAGTTCTTC

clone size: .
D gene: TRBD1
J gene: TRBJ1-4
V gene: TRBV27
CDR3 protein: CASSYRGRGSEKLFF
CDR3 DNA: TGTGCCAGCAGTTACAGGGGGCGGGGAAGTGAAAAACTGTTTTTT

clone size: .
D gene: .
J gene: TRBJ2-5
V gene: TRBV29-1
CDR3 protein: CSVANSLQTQYF
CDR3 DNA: TGCAGCGTCGCAAACTCCTTACAGACCCAGTACTTC

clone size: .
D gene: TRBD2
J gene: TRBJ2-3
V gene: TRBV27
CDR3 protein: CASSPRTRVTDTQYF
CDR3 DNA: TGTGCCAGCAGTCCCCGGACTAGAGTGACAGATACGCAGTATTTT

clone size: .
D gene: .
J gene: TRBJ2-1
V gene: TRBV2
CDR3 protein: CASSGTFNEQFF
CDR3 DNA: TGTGCCAGCAGTGGGACTTTCAATGAGCAGTTCTTC

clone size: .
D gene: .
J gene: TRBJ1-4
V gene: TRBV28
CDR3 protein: CASSFPYRRRNEKLFF
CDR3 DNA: TGTGCCAGCAGTTTCCCTTACAGGAGACGAAATGAAAAACTGTTTTTT

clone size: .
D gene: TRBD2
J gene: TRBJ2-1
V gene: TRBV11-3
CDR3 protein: CASSVAGVVFF
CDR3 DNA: TGTGCCAGCAGCGTCGCGGGAGTCGTGTTCTTC

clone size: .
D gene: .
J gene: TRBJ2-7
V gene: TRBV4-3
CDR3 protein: CASSQGSAGSYEQYF
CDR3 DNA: TGCGCCAGCAGCCAAGGCAGTGCAGGGTCCTACGAGCAGTACTTC

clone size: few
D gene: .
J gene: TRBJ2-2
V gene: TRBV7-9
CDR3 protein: CASSPRIEGETGELFF
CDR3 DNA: TGTGCCAGCAGCCCGCGTATAGAGGGAGAGACCGGGGAGCTGTTTTTT

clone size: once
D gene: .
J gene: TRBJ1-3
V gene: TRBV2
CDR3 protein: CASSRDGNTIYF
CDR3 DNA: TGTGCCAGCAGCAGGGATGGAAACACCATATATTTT

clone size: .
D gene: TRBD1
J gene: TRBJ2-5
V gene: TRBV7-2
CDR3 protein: CASSRGTGYGETQYF
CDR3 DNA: TGTGCCAGCAGCCGCGGGACAGGGTATGGGGAGACCCAGTACTTC

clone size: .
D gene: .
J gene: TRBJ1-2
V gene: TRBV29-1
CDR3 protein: CSVEDPVNYGYTF
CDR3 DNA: TGCAGCGTTGAAGATCCGGTAAACTATGGCTACACCTTC

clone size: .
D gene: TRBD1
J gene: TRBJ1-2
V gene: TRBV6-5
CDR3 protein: CASSVHRGGNYGYTF
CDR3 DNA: TGTGCCAGCAGTGTACACAGGGGAGGTAACTATGGCTACACCTTC

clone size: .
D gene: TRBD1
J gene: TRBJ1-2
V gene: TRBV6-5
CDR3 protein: CASSGTGGDGYTF
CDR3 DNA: TGTGCCAGCAGTGGGACAGGGGGCGATGGCTACACCTTC

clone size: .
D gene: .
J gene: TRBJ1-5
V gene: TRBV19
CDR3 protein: CASTGQWTGGQPQHF
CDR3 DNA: TGTGCCAGTACCGGACAGTGGACGGGAGGCCAGCCCCAGCATTTT

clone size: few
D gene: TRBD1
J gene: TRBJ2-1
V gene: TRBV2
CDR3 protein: CASSTDRGLNEQFF
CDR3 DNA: TGTGCCAGCAGTACTGACAGGGGGCTCAATGAGCAGTTCTTC

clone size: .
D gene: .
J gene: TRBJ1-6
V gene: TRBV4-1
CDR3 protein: CASSQANDSPLHF
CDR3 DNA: TGCGCCAGCAGCCAAGCTAATGATTCACCCCTCCACTTT

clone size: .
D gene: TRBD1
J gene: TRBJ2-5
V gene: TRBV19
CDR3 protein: CASKMGQGQQETQYF
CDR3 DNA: TGTGCCAGTAAGATGGGACAGGGCCAACAAGAGACCCAGTACTTC

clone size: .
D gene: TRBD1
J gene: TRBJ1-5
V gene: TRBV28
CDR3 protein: CASRTGGSRQPQHF
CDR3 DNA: TGTGCCAGCAGGACAGGGGGCTCTCGGCAGCCCCAGCATTTT

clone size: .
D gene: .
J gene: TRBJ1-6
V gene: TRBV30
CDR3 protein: CAWSRQVSPLHF
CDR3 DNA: TGTGCCTGGAGTCGACAGGTCTCACCCCTCCACTTT

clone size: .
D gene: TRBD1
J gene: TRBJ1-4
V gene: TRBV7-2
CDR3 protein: CASSQQGGEKLFF
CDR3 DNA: TGTGCCAGCAGCCAACAGGGGGGTGAAAAACTGTTTTTT